This paragraph covers one T cell receptor beta chain sequence. Its antigen is undetermined. This specimen belongs to a study of T cells after yellow fever vaccination. For the study at large: Fractions with few cells were prepared using SMART-Seq v4 Ultra Low Input.

MiXCR, applied by TCRdb to the 5' RACE reads, yields one record per CDR3 protein. The sample shows 300,000 to 350,000 distinct CDR3 sequences, almost 4% of them seen only once. Notes on the study in general: Primary-vaccination clones mostly resurfaced post-booster (just under 98% CD4, approximately 89% CD8).

Trimming removed 5 bases from V and 7 bases from J, with 20 bases in between. The length of the CDR3 is 15 residues. Germline values: CDR1 SEHNR, CDR2 FQNEAQ (reference sequence). This clonotype was sampled from a man younger than 35 who received the YFV17D yellow fever vaccine. Material: PBMCs, obtained 5 days after the yellow fever booster vaccination. This sequence joins TRBV7-9 and TRBJ1-1, with D maybe TRBD1 (6 bases). The CDR3 region has the DNA TGTGCCAGCAGCACCCGAGAGGGGGACCGAAATGAAGCTTTCTTT. Protein sequence: CASSTREGDRNEAFF. The full variable domain, rest sourced from reference TRBV7-9 and TRBJ1-1, is DTGVSQNPRHKITKRGQNVTFRCDPISEHNRLYWYRQTLGQGPEFLTYFQNEAQLEKSRLLSDRFSAERPKGSFSTLEIQRTEQGDSAMYLCASSTREGDRNEAFFGQGTRLTVV.